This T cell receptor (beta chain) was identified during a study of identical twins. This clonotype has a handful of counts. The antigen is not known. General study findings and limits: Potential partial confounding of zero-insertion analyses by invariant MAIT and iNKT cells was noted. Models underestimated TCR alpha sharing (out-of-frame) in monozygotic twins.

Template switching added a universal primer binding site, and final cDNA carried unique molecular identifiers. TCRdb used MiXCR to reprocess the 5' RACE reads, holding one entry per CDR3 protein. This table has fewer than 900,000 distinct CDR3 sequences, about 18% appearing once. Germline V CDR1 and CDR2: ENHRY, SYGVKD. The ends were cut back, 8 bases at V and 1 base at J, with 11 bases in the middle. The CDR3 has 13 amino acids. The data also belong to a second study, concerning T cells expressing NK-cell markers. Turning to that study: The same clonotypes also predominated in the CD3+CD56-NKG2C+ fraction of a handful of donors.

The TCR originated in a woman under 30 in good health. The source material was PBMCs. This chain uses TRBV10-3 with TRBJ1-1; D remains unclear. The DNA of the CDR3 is TGTGCCATCGGTCCAGTTGGGAACACTGAAGCTTTCTTT. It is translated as CAIGPVGNTEAFF.